This TCR beta chain appears in the sequencing data of a study of cytomegalovirus exposure and HLA in healthy donors. CDR3 length: 13 amino acids. The germline V and J ends were trimmed by 1 base and 8 bases, with 6 bases remaining between them. From germline, CDR1 is LNHNV and CDR2 YYDKDF (reference sequence). This clone showed up just once. Both 60 Vbeta primers and 13 Jbeta primers went into the PCR. TCRdb's copy holds only in-frame clones and misses some; the assay was immunoSEQ multiplex PCR. The sample includes about 190,000 clones, around 81% of them seen just once. This receptor was identified in a man younger than 35 in good health and CMV-seronegative. The sample consisted of PBMCs. The chain recombines TRBV15 with TRBJ1-6; unclear D gene. CDR3 bases: TGTGCCACCAGCAGAGTCACAGATTCACCCCTCCACTTT. It translates to CATSRVTDSPLHF.